The 13 T cell receptor beta chains listed next were all sequenced from one sample in a study of OX40 agonist ivuxolimab in advanced cancers. Assay used: immunoSEQ multiplex PCR; TCRdb lists only in-frame clones, some missing. The profile shows around 45,000 clones, around 85% of them singletons. This specimen consisted of CD4+ or CD8+ T cells sorted from blood, obtained in a trial of the OX40 agonist ivuxolimab. These receptors all come from an adult with an advanced solid tumor such as melanoma, head and neck, liver or kidney cancer.

The chain links TRBV7-8 to TRBJ1-5, with unresolved D. V dropped 1 base and J dropped 2 bases, with 24 bases sitting between them. The CDR3 totals 20 residues. Germline V lookup: CDR1 SGHVS, CDR2 FQNEAQ. The CDR3 loop reads CASSLGFRAGRRVGNQPQHF. In nucleotides, the CDR3 is TGTGCCAGCAGCTTAGGTTTTCGAGCCGGAAGGAGGGTTGGCAATCAGCCCCAGCATTTT.

V and J are TRBV4-2 and TRBJ2-1, with 10 bases aligning to TRBD1. Trimming removed 5 bases from V and 3 bases from J; junction bases left unmatched: 19. From germline, CDR1 is LGHNA and CDR2 YNFKEQ. The CDR3 covers 20 residues. CDR3 protein: CASSSQPGTGVNSLYNEQFF. In DNA, the CDR3 is TGTGCCAGCAGCTCTCAGCCCGGGACAGGGGTGAATTCCCTCTACAATGAGCAGTTCTTC.

The V gene is TRBV7-2, the J gene TRBJ2-3; TRBD2 matches 10 bases. The germline CDR1 and CDR2 sequences are SGHTA and FQGNSA. The V and J ends lost 5 bases and 2 bases, in that order; junction bases with no gene match: 7. The CDR3 is 16 amino acids. The CDR3 is CASSASGGLVTDTQYF. In nucleotides, the CDR3 is TGTGCCAGCAGCGCTAGCGGGGGTTTGGTCACAGATACGCAGTATTTT. Full variable domain (remainder filled in from reference TRBV7-2 and TRBJ2-3): GAGVSQSPSNKVTEKGKDVELRCDPISGHTALYWYRQSLGQGLEFLIYFQGNSAPDKSGLPSDRFSAERTGGSVSTLTIQRTQQEDSAVYLCASSASGGLVTDTQYFGPGTRLTVL.

V is TRBV7-3 and J is TRBJ1-2; weak D call: TRBD1 (6 bases). The V gene's germline CDR1 is SGHTA and CDR2 FQGTGA. This CDR3 is 13 amino acids long. The V and J ends lost 2 bases and 8 bases respectively, with 12 bases between them. The CDR3 here is CASSLDRGHGYTF. CDR3 nucleotide sequence: TGTGCCAGCAGCTTAGATCGGGGGCACGGCTACACCTTC.

Regarding this clone: Other nucleotide sequences in the sample specify the same CDR3. The CDR3 DNA is TGTGCCAGTAGCCCTTCCTACAATGAGCAGTTCTTC. It encodes CASSPSYNEQFF. The chain uses TRBV19 and TRBJ2-1; D gene uncertain. Germline CDR1 LNHDA, CDR2 SQIVND (reference sequence). Between the trimmed V and J ends, which lost 6 bases and 1 base, there was a span of 4 bases. The CDR3 loop spans 12 amino acids. The complete variable domain, with remaining parts taken from reference TRBV19 and TRBJ2-1, reads DGGITQSPKYLFRKEGQNVTLSCEQNLNHDAMYWYRQDPGQGLRLIYYSQIVNDFQKGDIAEGYSVSREKKESFPLTVTSAQKNPTAFYLCASSPSYNEQFFGPGTRLTVL.

The rearrangement uses TRBV11-2 and TRBJ2-3; D is perhaps TRBD2 (5 bases). V lost 3 bases to trimming and J lost 5 bases, with 12 bases between them. The CDR3 is made up of 14 amino acids. Germline V CDR1 and CDR2: SGHAT, FQNNGV. In DNA, the CDR3 is TGTGCCAGCAGCTTCGGGGTTGTGGGAGATACGCAGTATTTT. It is translated as CASSFGVVGDTQYF.

The chain links TRBV10-3 to TRBJ2-5; 8 positions agree with TRBD2. Judging by the DNA end, TRBJ2-7 fits better; the J call may be wrong. CDR3 size: 14 residues. Germline CDR1 is ENHRY and CDR2 is SYGVKD. CDR3 protein: CAISGSGSSYEQYF. The CDR3 bases are TGTGCCATCAGTGGAAGCGGGAGCTCCTACGAGCAGTACTTC.

This clone was seen once. This chain links TRBV11-3 with TRBJ2-1; 7 positions match TRBD2. This CDR3 has 15 amino acids. The V segment lost 6 bases and the J segment 10 bases; nucleotides outside the gene matches: 15. In germline, CDR1 is SGHNT, CDR2 YENEEA. CDR3 loop: CASRQTAGRAGEQFF. CDR3 sequence (DNA): TGTGCCAGCAGACAAACGGCGGGGAGGGCGGGAGAGCAGTTCTTC.

The chain links TRBV19 to TRBJ1-4; 8 bases match TRBD1. The CDR3 is 15 residues long. Unmatched junction bases numbered 6, after V lost 6 bases and J lost 3 bases. The germline CDR1 and CDR2 sequences are LNHDA and SQIVND (reference sequence). DNA of the CDR3: TGTGCCAGTAGCTCAGGGGGCACTGCTAATGAAAAACTGTTTTTT. It is translated as CASSSGGTANEKLFF. Variable domain in full (rest from reference TRBV19 and TRBJ1-4): DGGITQSPKYLFRKEGQNVTLSCEQNLNHDAMYWYRQDPGQGLRLIYYSQIVNDFQKGDIAEGYSVSREKKESFPLTVTSAQKNPTAFYLCASSSGGTANEKLFFGSGTQLSVL.

This chain joins TRBV6-4 and TRBJ1-4; D remains ambiguous. Germline V gene lookup returns CDR1 MRHNA and CDR2 SNTAGT. CDR3 length: 12 amino acids. The V gene lost 6 bases and the J gene lost 8 bases, with 10 bases spanning the gap. The CDR3 reads CASRRRVEKLFF. In DNA form, the CDR3 reads TGTGCCAGCAGGAGGCGTGTAGAAAAACTGTTTTTT.

The chain couples TRBV11-1 to TRBJ1-6; D gene uncertain. Per the germline V gene, CDR1 is SGHAT and CDR2 is FQDESV (reference sequence). The CDR3 is 16 residues long. The germline V and J ends were trimmed by 5 bases and 10 bases, with 21 bases remaining between them. CDR3 DNA: TGTGCCAGCAGCCCCGAGCGTCCAGGAACGAGATCACCCCTCCACTTT. This sequence encodes CASSPERPGTRSPLHF.

V gene TRBV19 combines with J gene TRBJ1-1; 7 nucleotides align to TRBD1. Trimming took 3 bases from V and 0 from J; bases not matched to a gene: 7. From germline, CDR1 is LNHDA and CDR2 SQIVND (reference sequence). CDR3 size: 16 residues. CDR3 sequence (DNA): TGTGCCAGTAGTATGCCGGGACAGCGAATGAACACTGAAGCTTTCTTT. It encodes CASSMPGQRMNTEAFF.

The chain is built from TRBV4-1 and TRBJ2-4; D might be TRBD1 or TRBD2, each matching 5 bases. This CDR3 has 17 residues. Trimming stripped 3 bases from V and 0 bases from J, with 15 bases between. Germline CDR1 is MGHRA and CDR2 is YSYEKL. The CDR3 DNA is TGCGCCAGCAGCCAGCTACTGGGACGGCTAGCCAAAAACATTCAGTACTTC. Translating it yields CASSQLLGRLAKNIQYF.